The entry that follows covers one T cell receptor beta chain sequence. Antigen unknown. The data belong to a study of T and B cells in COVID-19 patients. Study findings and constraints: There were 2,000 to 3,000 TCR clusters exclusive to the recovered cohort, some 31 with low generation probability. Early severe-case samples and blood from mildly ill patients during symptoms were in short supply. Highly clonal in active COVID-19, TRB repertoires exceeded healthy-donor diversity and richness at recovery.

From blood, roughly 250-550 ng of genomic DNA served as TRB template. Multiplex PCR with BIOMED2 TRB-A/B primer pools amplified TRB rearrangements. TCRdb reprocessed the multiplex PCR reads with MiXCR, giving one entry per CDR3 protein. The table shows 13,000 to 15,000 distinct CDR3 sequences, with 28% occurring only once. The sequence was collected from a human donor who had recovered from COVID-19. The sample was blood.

The CDR3 nucleotides read TGTGCCAGTAGTAGCTGGACAGGGGGCTTGTCTGATGGCTACACCTTC. It specifies CASSSWTGGLSDGYTF. The genes are TRBV19 and TRBJ1-2; 11 bases fit TRBD1. V trimming: 4 bases; J trimming: 6 bases; junction bases outside the gene matches: 10. Looked up from germline, CDR1 is LNHDA and CDR2 is SQIVND (reference sequence). The CDR3 consists of 16 residues.